Listed below are T cell receptor beta chains from one sample, sequenced in a study of T cell responses to AZD1222 COVID-19 vaccine. Only in-frame clones appear in the TCRdb table, and some are missing; sequencing was by immunoSEQ multiplex PCR. The sample yields tens of thousands of clones, about three quarters seen once. Sequencing used peripheral blood, obtained on day 0 of AZD1222 vaccination. The receptors originated from an adult in good health. Both conserved end residues are part of each CDR3. Fields, in order: J gene, D gene, clone size, V gene, CDR3 protein, CDR3 DNA. The D gene is left open where the match is weak. Where a row states a size, it is once, few, many or the class of an expanded clone; other rows omit it.

j_call: TRBJ1-1
d_call: NA
clone_size: once
v_call: TRBV19
cdr3_aa: CASTWGSLNTEAFF
cdr3_nt: TGTGCCAGTACTTGGGGGTCCTTGAACACTGAAGCTTTCTTT

j_call: TRBJ2-2
d_call: NA
clone_size: NA
v_call: TRBV19
cdr3_aa: CASTLAVGRATGELFF
cdr3_nt: TGTGCCAGTACCCTTGCTGTGGGAAGGGCGACCGGGGAGCTGTTTTTT

j_call: TRBJ2-5
d_call: TRBD2
clone_size: NA
v_call: TRBV7-9
cdr3_aa: CASSLIAGVETQYF
cdr3_nt: TGTGCCAGCAGCTTAATAGCGGGGGTAGAGACCCAGTACTTC

j_call: TRBJ1-2
d_call: TRBD1
clone_size: NA
v_call: TRBV9
cdr3_aa: CASSVTITGVYGYTF
cdr3_nt: TGTGCCAGCAGCGTAACCATTACAGGGGTATATGGCTACACCTTC

j_call: TRBJ1-3
d_call: NA
clone_size: NA
v_call: TRBV5-4
cdr3_aa: CASGVFSTPTIYF
cdr3_nt: TGTGCCAGCGGAGTGTTCTCCACACCCACCATATATTTT

j_call: TRBJ2-5
d_call: TRBD2
clone_size: NA
v_call: TRBV19
cdr3_aa: CACIEGLAGGKETQYF
cdr3_nt: TGTGCCTGTATAGAAGGACTAGCGGGGGGAAAAGAGACCCAGTACTTC

j_call: TRBJ1-6
d_call: NA
clone_size: NA
v_call: TRBV4-3
cdr3_aa: CASSQDLSGARSPLHF
cdr3_nt: TGCGCCAGCAGCCAAGATCTTTCAGGGGCGAGGTCACCCCTCCACTTT

j_call: TRBJ1-4
d_call: NA
clone_size: once
v_call: TRBV27
cdr3_aa: CASSLSGGPYFTNEKLFF
cdr3_nt: TGTGCCAGCAGTTTATCGGGCGGACCCTATTTCACTAATGAAAAACTGTTTTTT

j_call: TRBJ2-1
d_call: NA
clone_size: NA
v_call: TRBV27
cdr3_aa: CASSLEGPTYNEQFF
cdr3_nt: TGTGCCAGCAGTTTAGAGGGACCTACCTACAATGAGCAGTTCTTC

j_call: TRBJ1-2
d_call: TRBD1
clone_size: NA
v_call: TRBV2
cdr3_aa: CASSEVSGQLLRDYGYTF
cdr3_nt: TGTGCCAGCAGTGAAGTTTCGGGACAGCTCCTGAGGGACTATGGCTACACCTTC

j_call: TRBJ2-2
d_call: TRBD2
clone_size: NA
v_call: TRBV2
cdr3_aa: CASRGGASGELFF
cdr3_nt: TGTGCTTCCCGCGGGGGGGCGAGCGGGGAGCTGTTTTTT

j_call: TRBJ1-2
d_call: NA
clone_size: NA
v_call: TRBV21-1
cdr3_aa: CASSRGNQFGYTF
cdr3_nt: TGTGCCAGCAGCAGGGGGAATCAATTTGGCTACACCTTC

j_call: TRBJ1-2
d_call: TRBD1
clone_size: NA
v_call: TRBV18
cdr3_aa: CASPTGIRGTYGYTF
cdr3_nt: TGTGCCAGCCCTACGGGTATCAGGGGGACTTATGGCTACACCTTC

j_call: TRBJ1-5
d_call: NA
clone_size: NA
v_call: TRBV4-1
cdr3_aa: CASSPRQNNQPQHF
cdr3_nt: TGCGCCAGCAGCCCCCGACAGAACAATCAGCCCCAGCATTTT

j_call: TRBJ1-1
d_call: TRBD1
clone_size: NA
v_call: TRBV4-3
cdr3_aa: CASSQATGEWAFF
cdr3_nt: TGCGCCAGCAGCCAGGCAACAGGGGAATGGGCTTTCTTT

j_call: TRBJ2-1
d_call: TRBD1
clone_size: few
v_call: TRBV5-4
cdr3_aa: CASSPGQGGVHEQFF
cdr3_nt: TGTGCCAGCAGCCCGGGACAGGGAGGTGTGCATGAGCAGTTCTTC

j_call: TRBJ1-3
d_call: NA
clone_size: few
v_call: TRBV6-5
cdr3_aa: CASFKGNTIYF
cdr3_nt: TGTGCCAGCTTTAAGGGAAACACCATATATTTT

j_call: TRBJ1-2
d_call: TRBD1
clone_size: NA
v_call: TRBV10-3
cdr3_aa: CAISTGTGGRDGYTF
cdr3_nt: TGTGCCATCAGTACCGGGACAGGGGGCAGGGATGGCTACACCTTC

j_call: TRBJ2-5
d_call: NA
clone_size: NA
v_call: TRBV18
cdr3_aa: CASSPPDEWKGETQYF
cdr3_nt: TGTGCCAGCTCACCACCTGACGAATGGAAAGGAGAGACCCAGTACTTC

j_call: TRBJ2-7
d_call: NA
clone_size: NA
v_call: TRBV6-5
cdr3_aa: CASSYAGQISYEQYF
cdr3_nt: TGTGCCAGCAGTTACGCTGGACAGATTTCCTACGAGCAGTACTTC